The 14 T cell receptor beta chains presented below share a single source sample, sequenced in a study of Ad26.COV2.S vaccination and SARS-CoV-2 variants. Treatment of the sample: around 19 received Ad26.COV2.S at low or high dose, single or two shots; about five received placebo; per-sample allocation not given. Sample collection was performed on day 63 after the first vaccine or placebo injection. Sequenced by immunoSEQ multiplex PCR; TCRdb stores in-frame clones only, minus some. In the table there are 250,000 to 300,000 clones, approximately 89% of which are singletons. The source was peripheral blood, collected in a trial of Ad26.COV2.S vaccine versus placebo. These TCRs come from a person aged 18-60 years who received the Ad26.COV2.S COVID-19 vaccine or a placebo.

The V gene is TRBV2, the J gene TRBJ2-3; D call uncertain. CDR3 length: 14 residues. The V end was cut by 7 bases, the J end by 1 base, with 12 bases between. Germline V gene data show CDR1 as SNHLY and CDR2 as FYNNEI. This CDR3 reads CASIRDRGTDTQYF. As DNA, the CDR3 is TGTGCCAGCATTAGAGATAGGGGCACAGATACGCAGTATTTT. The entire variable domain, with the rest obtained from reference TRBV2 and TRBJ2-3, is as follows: EPEVTQTPSHQVTQMGQEVILRCVPISNHLYFYWYRQILGQKVEFLVSFYNNEISEKSEIFDDQFSVERPDGSNFTLKIRSTKLEDSAMYFCASIRDRGTDTQYFGPGTRLTVL.

The CDR3 DNA sequence: TGTGCCACCAGCCACAGAGGGGGAAGTGAGGAGCAGTACTTC. Translated, it gives CATSHRGGSEEQYF. V gene TRBV15 combines with J gene TRBJ2-7, with D possibly TRBD1 on 6 matching bases. Germline V gives CDR1 LNHNV, CDR2 YYDKDF (reference sequence). The CDR3 runs 14 residues. V lost 5 bases and J 7 bases, leaving 18 bases between the germline ends.

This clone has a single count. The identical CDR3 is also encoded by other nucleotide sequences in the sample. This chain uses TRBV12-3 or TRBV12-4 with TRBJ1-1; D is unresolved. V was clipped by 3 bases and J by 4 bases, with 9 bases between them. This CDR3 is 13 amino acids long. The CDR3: CASSFEGGTEAFF. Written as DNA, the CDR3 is TGTGCCAGCAGTTTCGAGGGCGGCACTGAAGCTTTCTTT.

The CDR3 sequence is CASSKEVGGSGANVLTF. DNA of the CDR3: TGTGCCAGCAGCAAAGAGGTGGGGGGCTCTGGGGCCAACGTCCTGACTTTC. The chain links TRBV21-1 to TRBJ2-6; the table assigns TRBD2, which was not confirmed against the DNA. TRBV21-1 is a listed pseudogene. The CDR3 is 17 residues long.

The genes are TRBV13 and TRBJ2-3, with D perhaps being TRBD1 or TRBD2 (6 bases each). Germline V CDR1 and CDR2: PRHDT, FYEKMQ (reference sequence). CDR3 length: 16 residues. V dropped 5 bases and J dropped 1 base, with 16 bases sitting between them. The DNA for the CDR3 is TGTGCCAGCAGCCCAGGAGGGGCAGGGGGCACAGATACGCAGTATTTT. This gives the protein CASSPGGAGGTDTQYF.

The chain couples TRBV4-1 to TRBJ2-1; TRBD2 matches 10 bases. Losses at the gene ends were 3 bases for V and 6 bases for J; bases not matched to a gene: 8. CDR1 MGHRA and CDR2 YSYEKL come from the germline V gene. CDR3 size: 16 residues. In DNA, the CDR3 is TGCGCCAGCAGCCATCCTCCTAGCGGGAGAATCAATGAGCAGTTCTTC. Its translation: CASSHPPSGRINEQFF.

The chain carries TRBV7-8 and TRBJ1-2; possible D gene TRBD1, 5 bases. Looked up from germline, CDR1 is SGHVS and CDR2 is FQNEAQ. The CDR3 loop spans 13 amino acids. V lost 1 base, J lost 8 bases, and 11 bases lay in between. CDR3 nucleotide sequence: TGTGCCAGCAGCTTAGTCGGGGGTAGGGGCTACACCTTC. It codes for CASSLVGGRGYTF.

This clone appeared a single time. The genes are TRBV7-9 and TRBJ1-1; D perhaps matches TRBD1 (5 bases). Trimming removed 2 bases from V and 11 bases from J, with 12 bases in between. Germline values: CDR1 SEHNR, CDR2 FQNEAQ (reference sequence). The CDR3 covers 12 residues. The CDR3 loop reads CASSLPGTSAFF. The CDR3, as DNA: TGTGCCAGCAGCTTACCAGGGACTTCGGCTTTCTTT.

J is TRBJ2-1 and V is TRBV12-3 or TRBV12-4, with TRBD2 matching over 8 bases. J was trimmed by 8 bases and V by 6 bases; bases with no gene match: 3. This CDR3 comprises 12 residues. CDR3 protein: CASSRLAHEQFF. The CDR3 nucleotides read TGTGCCAGCAGCCGACTAGCGCATGAGCAGTTCTTC.

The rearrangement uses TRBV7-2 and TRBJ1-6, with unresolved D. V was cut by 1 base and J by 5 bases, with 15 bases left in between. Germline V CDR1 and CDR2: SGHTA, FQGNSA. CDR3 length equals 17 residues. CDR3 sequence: CASSLVNVQSNNSPLHF. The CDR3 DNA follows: TGTGCCAGCAGCTTAGTTAATGTACAGAGTAATAATTCACCCCTCCACTTT.

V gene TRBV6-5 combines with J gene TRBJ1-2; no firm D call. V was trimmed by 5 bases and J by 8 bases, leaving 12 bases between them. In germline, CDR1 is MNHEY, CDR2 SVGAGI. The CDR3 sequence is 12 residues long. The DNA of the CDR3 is TGTGCCAGCAGTCGACCCATGGGGGGCTACACCTTC. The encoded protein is CASSRPMGGYTF.

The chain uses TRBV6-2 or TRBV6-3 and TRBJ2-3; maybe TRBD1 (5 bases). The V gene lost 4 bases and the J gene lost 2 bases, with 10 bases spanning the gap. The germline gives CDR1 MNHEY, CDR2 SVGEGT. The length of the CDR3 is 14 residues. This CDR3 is CASSSEGVTDTQYF. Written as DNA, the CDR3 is TGTGCCAGCAGTTCCGAAGGGGTCACAGATACGCAGTATTTT.

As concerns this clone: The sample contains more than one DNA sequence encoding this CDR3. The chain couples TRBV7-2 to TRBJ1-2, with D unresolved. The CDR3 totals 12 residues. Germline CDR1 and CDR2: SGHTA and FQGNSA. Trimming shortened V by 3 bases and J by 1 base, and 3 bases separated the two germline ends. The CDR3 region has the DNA TGTGCCAGCAGCTTGGATAACTATGGCTACACCTTC. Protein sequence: CASSLDNYGYTF.

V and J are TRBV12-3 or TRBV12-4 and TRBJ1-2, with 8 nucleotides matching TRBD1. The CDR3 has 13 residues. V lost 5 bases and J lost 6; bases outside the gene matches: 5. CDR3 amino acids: CASSPRGRNGYTF. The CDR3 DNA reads TGTGCCAGCAGTCCCAGGGGGCGTAATGGCTACACCTTC.